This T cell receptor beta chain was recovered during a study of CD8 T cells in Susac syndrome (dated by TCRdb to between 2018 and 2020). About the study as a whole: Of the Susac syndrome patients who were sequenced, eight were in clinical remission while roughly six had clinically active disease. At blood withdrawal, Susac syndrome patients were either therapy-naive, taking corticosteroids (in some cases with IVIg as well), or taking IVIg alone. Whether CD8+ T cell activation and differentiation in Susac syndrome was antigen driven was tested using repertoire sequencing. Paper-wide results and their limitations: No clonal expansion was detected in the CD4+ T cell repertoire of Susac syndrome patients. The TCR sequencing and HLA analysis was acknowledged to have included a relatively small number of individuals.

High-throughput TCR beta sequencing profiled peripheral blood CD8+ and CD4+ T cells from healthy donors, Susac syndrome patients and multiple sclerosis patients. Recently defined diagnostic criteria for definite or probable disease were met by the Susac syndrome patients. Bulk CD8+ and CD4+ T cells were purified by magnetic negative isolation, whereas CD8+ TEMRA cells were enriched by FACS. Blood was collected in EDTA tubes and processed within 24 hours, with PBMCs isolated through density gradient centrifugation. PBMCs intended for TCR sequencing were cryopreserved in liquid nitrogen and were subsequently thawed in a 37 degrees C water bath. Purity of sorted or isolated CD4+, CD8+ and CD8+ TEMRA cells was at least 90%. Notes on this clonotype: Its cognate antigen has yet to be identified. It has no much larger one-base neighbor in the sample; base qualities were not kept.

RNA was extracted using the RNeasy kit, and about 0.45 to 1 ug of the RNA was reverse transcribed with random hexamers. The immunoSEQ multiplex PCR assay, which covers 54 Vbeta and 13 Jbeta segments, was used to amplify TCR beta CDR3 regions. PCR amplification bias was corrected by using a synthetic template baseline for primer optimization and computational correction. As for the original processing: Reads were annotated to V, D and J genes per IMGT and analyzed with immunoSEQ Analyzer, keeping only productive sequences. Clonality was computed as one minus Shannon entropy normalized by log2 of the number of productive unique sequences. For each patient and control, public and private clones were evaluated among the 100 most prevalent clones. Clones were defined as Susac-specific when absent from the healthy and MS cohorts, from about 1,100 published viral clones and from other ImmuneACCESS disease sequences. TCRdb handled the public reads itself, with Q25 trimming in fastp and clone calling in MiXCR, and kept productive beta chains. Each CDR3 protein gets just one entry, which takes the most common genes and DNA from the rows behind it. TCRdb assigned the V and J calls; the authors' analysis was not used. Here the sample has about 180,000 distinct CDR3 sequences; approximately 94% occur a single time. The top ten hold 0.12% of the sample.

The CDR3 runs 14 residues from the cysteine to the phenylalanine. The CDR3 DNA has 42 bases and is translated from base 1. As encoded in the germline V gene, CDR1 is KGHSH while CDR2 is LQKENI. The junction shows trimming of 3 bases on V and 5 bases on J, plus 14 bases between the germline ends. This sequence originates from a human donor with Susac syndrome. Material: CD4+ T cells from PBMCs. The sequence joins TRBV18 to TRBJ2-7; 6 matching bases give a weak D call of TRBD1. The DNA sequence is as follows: TGTGCCAGCTCACCTTTAGGGACAATCCACGAGCAGTACTTC. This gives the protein CASSPLGTIHEQYF.